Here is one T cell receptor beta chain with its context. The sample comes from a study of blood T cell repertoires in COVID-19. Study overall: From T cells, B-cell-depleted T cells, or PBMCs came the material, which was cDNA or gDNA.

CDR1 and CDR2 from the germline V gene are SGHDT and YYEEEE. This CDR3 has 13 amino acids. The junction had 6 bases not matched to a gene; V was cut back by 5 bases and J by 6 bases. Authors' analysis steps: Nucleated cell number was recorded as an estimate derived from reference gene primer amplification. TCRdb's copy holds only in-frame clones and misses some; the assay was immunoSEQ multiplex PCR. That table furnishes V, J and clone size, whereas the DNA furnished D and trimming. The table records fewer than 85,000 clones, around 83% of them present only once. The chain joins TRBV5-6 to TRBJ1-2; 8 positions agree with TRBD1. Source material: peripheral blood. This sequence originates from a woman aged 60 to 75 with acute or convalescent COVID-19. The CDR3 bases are TGTGCCAGCAGACAGGACAGGGAGGATGGCTACACCTTC. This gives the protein CASRQDREDGYTF.